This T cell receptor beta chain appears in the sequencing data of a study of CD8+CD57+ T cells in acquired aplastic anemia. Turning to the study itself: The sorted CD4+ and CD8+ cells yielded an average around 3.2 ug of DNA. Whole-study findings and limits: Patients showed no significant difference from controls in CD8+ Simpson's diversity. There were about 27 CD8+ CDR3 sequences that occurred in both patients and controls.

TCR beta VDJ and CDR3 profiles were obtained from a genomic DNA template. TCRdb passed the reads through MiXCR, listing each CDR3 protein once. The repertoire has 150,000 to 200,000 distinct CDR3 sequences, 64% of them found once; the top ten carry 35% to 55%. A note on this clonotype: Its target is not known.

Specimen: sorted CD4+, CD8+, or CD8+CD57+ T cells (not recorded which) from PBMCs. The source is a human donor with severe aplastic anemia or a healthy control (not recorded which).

The CDR3 nucleotides read TGTGCCACCAGCAGGGTGGGACCTAGCAGTTCACCCCTCCACTTT. Its translation is CATSRVGPSSSPLHF. This chain uses TRBV15 with TRBJ1-6, with a weak D call TRBD1 (5 bases). Trimming took 3 bases from V and 9 from J, leaving 15 bases between them. Per the germline V gene, CDR1 is LNHNV and CDR2 is YYDKDF (reference sequence). The CDR3 sequence is 15 residues long.